This TCR beta chain was sequenced in a study of T cells in Graves' hyperthyroidism and ophthalmopathy. There were TCR beta CDR3 regions amplified from RNA transcripts. First-round RT-PCR with HTBI primers amplified the TCR CDR3 region. TCRdb analysed the multiplex PCR reads with MiXCR anew, one entry per CDR3 protein. The sample records roughly 750,000 distinct CDR3 sequences, about 15% being singletons. This clonotype appeared many times. Criteria for exclusion of patients were uncontrolled infection, other autoimmune disease, pregnancy or lactation. Trimming cost V 3 bases and J 5 bases; bases outside gene matches: 13. The CDR3 runs to 17 residues.

The sample taken for sequencing was blood. The TCR comes from a man aged 18 to 30 with Graves' hyperthyroidism. The chain recombines TRBV12-3 or TRBV12-4 with TRBJ1-2, with TRBD1 identical over 9 bases. The CDR3 DNA follows: TGTGCCAGCAGTTTCCCCCGGGACAGGGTGAGAGGATATGGCTACACCTTC. It encodes CASSFPRDRVRGYGYTF.